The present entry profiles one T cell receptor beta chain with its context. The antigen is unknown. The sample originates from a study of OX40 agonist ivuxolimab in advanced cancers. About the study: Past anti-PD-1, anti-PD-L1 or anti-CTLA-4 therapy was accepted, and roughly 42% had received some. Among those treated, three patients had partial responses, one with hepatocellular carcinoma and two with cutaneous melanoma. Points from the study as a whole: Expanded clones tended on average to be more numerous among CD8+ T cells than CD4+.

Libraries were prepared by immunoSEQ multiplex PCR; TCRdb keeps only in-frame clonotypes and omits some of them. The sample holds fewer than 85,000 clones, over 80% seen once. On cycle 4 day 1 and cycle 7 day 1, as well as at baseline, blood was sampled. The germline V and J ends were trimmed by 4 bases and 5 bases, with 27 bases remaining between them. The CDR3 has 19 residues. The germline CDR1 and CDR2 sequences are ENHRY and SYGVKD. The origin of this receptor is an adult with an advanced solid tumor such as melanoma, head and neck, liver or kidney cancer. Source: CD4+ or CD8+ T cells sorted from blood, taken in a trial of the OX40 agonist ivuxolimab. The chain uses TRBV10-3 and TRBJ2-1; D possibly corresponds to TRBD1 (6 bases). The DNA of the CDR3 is TGTGCCATCAGTGGCCAATCCGCCTACAGGGAAATAGGTCACAATGAGCAGTTCTTC. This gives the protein CAISGQSAYREIGHNEQFF.